This is a list of T cell receptor beta chains from one sample in a study of PD-1 blockade in classical Hodgkin lymphoma. Repertoires were generated with immunoSEQ multiplex PCR, while TCRdb's copy carries only in-frame clones and drops some. The sample holds approximately 52,000 clones, roughly 66% seen once. The source material was peripheral blood mononuclear cells (PBMCs), sampled before the second cycle of nivolumab. The receptors were gathered from a human donor with classical Hodgkin lymphoma. CDR3s include the opening cysteine and the closing phenylalanine or tryptophan. A D gene is named only where the DNA matches it firmly.

V: TRBV5-1
length: 13
D: .
J: TRBJ2-5
CDR3: CASSPPNMQTQYF

V: TRBV6-1
length: 13
D: TRBD1
J: TRBJ1-2
CDR3: CASSAAGTGGYTF

V: TRBV28
length: 15
D: .
J: TRBJ2-3
CDR3: CASSLRRGTTDTQYF

V: TRBV27
length: 12
D: .
J: TRBJ2-7
CDR3: CASSQIRREQYF

V: TRBV7-9
length: 16
D: .
J: TRBJ2-4
CDR3: CASSLAGGLAKNIQYF

V: TRBV5-1
length: 11
D: .
J: TRBJ2-5
CDR3: CASGHQETQYF

V: TRBV11-2
length: 14
D: .
J: TRBJ2-2
CDR3: CASSPMTSNGELFF

V: TRBV30
length: 13
D: .
J: TRBJ1-5
CDR3: CAWSPQSNQPQHF

V: TRBV6-6
length: 16
D: .
J: TRBJ1-2
CDR3: CASSSPPSDGPSGYTF

V: TRBV27
length: 14
D: .
J: TRBJ2-2
CDR3: CASTRSPNTGELFF